Each of the 13 T cell receptor beta chains below was sequenced from the same sample in a study of T cells after yellow fever vaccination. TCRdb re-derived calls from the 5' RACE reads in MiXCR, one entry per CDR3 protein. The sample carries 450,000 to 600,000 distinct CDR3 sequences, roughly 12% recorded once. The sequenced sample was PBMCs, obtained on the day of the yellow fever booster vaccination. Source of these receptors: a young man who received the YFV17D yellow fever vaccine.

This rearrangement joins TRBV7-9 to TRBJ2-2; unclear D gene. V gave up 5 bases and J gave up 3 bases, with 7 bases separating them. The CDR3 sequence is 13 residues long. In germline, CDR1 is SEHNR, CDR2 FQNEAQ (reference sequence). The CDR3 loop reads CASSPKYTGELFF. The CDR3 nucleotides read TGTGCCAGCAGCCCGAAGTACACCGGGGAGCTGTTTTTT.

The chain couples TRBV19 to TRBJ2-7; TRBD2 might be the D (5 bases). The germline V and J ends were trimmed by 9 bases and 4 bases, with 19 bases remaining between them. Germline V gene lookup returns CDR1 LNHDA and CDR2 SQIVND (reference sequence). This CDR3 has 14 amino acids. This chain's CDR3 is CASRPEGVAYEQYF. CDR3 sequence (DNA): TGTGCCAGCCGCCCCGAGGGAGTGGCTTACGAGCAGTACTTC.

This clonotype was found many times. The chain couples TRBV20-1 to TRBJ2-1; TRBD2 agrees at 7 bases. The CDR3 totals 15 residues. V shed 0 bases, J shed 8 bases, and the junction held 10 bases outside the gene matches. Germline loops: CDR1 DFQATT, CDR2 SNEGSKA (reference sequence). The CDR3 region has the DNA TGCAGTGCTAGAGATATTGTAGCGGGTATGGATGAGCAGTTCTTC. Translated: CSARDIVAGMDEQFF.

The CDR3: CATSDSGLYQPQHF. The CDR3 nucleotides read TGTGCCACCAGTGACTCAGGGTTGTATCAGCCCCAGCATTTT. This sequence joins TRBV24-1 and TRBJ1-5; tentative D call: TRBD1 (5 bases). V was shortened by 4 bases and J by 5 bases, with 11 bases between the two germline ends. Germline CDR1 KGHDR, CDR2 SFDVKD. The CDR3 consists of 14 residues.

This clonotype was detected a few times. The CDR3 nucleotides read TGTGCCAGCAGTGAAGGAAAAGGAGGCTATGGCTACACCTTC. Its protein is CASSEGKGGYGYTF. The rearrangement links TRBV6-4 to TRBJ1-2, with D hard to call. V was clipped by 3 bases and J by 4 bases, with 12 bases between them. CDR3 length equals 14 residues. Germline V gene sequence: CDR1 MRHNA, CDR2 SNTAGT.

This clonotype showed up many times. The gene calls are TRBV11-2 and TRBJ2-5; 9 positions match TRBD2. The CDR3 has 17 residues. The ends lost 3 bases at V and 6 bases at J; junction bases unmatched: 14. Germline CDR1 SGHAT, CDR2 FQNNGV. For the CDR3, the DNA is TGTGCCAGCAGCTTCGATCCAGGGGCGGGAGGGTCAAAGACCCAGTACTTC. Translating gives CASSFDPGAGGSKTQYF.

The DNA for the CDR3 is TGCAGCGTTGAAGAGGGGACAGGGGCCTATGGCTACACCTTC. Protein product: CSVEEGTGAYGYTF. The V call is TRBV29-1, the J call TRBJ1-2, with 10 bases aligning to TRBD1. The CDR3 contains 14 residues. The germline CDR1 and CDR2 sequences are SQVTM and ANQGSEA. Losses at the gene ends were 0 bases for V and 4 bases for J; bases not matched to a gene: 2.

V usage is TRBV9 and J usage is TRBJ2-4; TRBD2 aligns across 12 bases. The J segment lost 7 bases and the V segment lost 7 bases, leaving 21 bases of the junction unmatched. CDR1 is SGDLS, CDR2 YYNGEE, per germline. This CDR3 has 19 residues. CDR3 nucleotides: TGTGCCAGCGTAATGAGGACTAGCGGGATTCGACGGCCAAGCAACATTCAGTACTTC. Its translation: CASVMRTSGIRRPSNIQYF.

This clonotype was counted many times. The V gene is TRBV15, the J gene TRBJ2-4; D is possibly TRBD2 (5 bases). The V gene's germline CDR1 is LNHNV and CDR2 YYDKDF (reference sequence). V was trimmed by 3 bases and J by 6 bases, leaving 6 bases between them. The CDR3 has 12 amino acids. CDR3 coding DNA: TGTGCCACCAGCAGGAGCGGAAACATTCAGTACTTC. Translating gives CATSRSGNIQYF.

The gene calls are TRBV7-8 and TRBJ2-2; 8 nucleotides agree with TRBD1. Germline assignment: CDR1 SGHVS and CDR2 FQNEAQ. The CDR3 covers 15 residues. With V trimmed by 2 bases and J by 5 bases, 4 bases remained unmatched. The CDR3 bases are TGTGCCAGCAGCTTATGGACAGGGCAGACCGGGGAGCTGTTTTTT. The encoded protein is CASSLWTGQTGELFF.

This chain links TRBV12-3 or TRBV12-4 with TRBJ2-5, with D perhaps matching TRBD1 or TRBD2 (5 bases each). The CDR3 is made up of 13 amino acids. Deletions cut 5 bases from V and 7 bases from J, with 14 bases between. DNA for the CDR3: TGTGCCAGCAGTCTCGGGGCGGTAGGGACCCAGTACTTC. This codes for CASSLGAVGTQYF.

The chain employs TRBV30 and TRBJ2-7, with TRBD1 identical over 8 bases. The CDR3 sequence is 15 residues long. V shed 0 bases, J shed 1 base, and the junction held 5 bases outside the gene matches. Germline V gene sequence: CDR1 GTSNPN, CDR2 SVGIG (reference sequence). CDR3 loop: CAWSVTGVVSYEQYF. The CDR3, as DNA: TGTGCCTGGAGTGTGACAGGGGTAGTTTCCTACGAGCAGTACTTC.

The CDR3 is CASCIGHTYEQYF. In DNA form, the CDR3 reads TGTGCCAGCTGTATCGGGCATACCTACGAGCAGTACTTC. V is TRBV6-6 and J is TRBJ2-7; D gene unclear. V lost 8 bases to trimming and J lost 2 bases, with 13 bases between them. The germline CDR1 and CDR2 sequences are MNHNY and SVGAGI (reference sequence). The CDR3 is 13 residues long.